These 13 T cell receptor beta chains originate from one sample sequenced in a study of Graves' ophthalmopathy and Graves' hyperthyroidism. The study amplified TCR beta CDR3 regions using RNA transcripts. Investigators did first-round RT-PCR with HTBI primers, then second-round multiplex PCR. TCRdb passed the multiplex PCR reads through MiXCR, listing each CDR3 protein once. This table has 600,000 to 650,000 distinct CDR3 sequences, about 24% appearing once. The sample comprised peripheral blood. All receptors come from a woman younger than 35 with stable Graves' hyperthyroidism. Some clones in this sample may be carry-over from other donors' samples.

This clonotype was seen ten or more times. The chain is built from TRBV4-1 and TRBJ1-5; D may be TRBD1 (6 bases). The CDR3 extends over 15 amino acids. Germline V gives CDR1 MGHRA, CDR2 YSYEKL. V gave up 4 bases and J gave up 2 bases, with 12 bases separating them. The CDR3 region is CASSRQVSGNQPQHF. In DNA, the CDR3 is TGCGCCAGCAGCCGACAGGTATCTGGCAATCAGCCCCAGCATTTT.

This clonotype was counted a few times. The chain links TRBV6-2 or TRBV6-3 to TRBJ1-5, with D possibly TRBD1 on 5 matching bases. The CDR3 consists of 19 residues. Germline V lookup: CDR1 MNHEY, CDR2 SVGEGT. Trimming took 6 bases from V and 0 from J, leaving 24 bases between them. CDR3 coding DNA: TGTGCCAGCAGCTTACGGGCTGCCGGGGGACTGTCTAGCAATCAGCCCCAGCATTTT. Its protein product is CASSLRAAGGLSSNQPQHF.

The chain joins TRBV24-1 to TRBJ2-2; D uncertain. The CDR3 runs 12 residues. Germline V lookup: CDR1 KGHDR, CDR2 SFDVKD. Trimming took 9 bases from V and 1 from J, leaving 5 bases between them. CDR3 sequence (DNA): TGTGCCACCGCAGGGAACACCGGGGAGCTGTTTTTT. It codes for CATAGNTGELFF.

This clonotype was picked up many times. The V call is TRBV7-9, the J call TRBJ1-2; no definite D call. The V end lost 7 bases, the J end lost 0 bases, and 6 bases lay between the germline ends. This CDR3 is built from 12 residues. Germline V CDR1 and CDR2: SEHNR, FQNEAQ (reference sequence). The CDR3 DNA sequence: TGTGCCAGCACCCCACCTAACTATGGCTACACCTTC. The encoded protein is CASTPPNYGYTF.

This clonotype was recorded many times. The chain combines TRBV11-2 with TRBJ1-2, with D unresolved. CDR3 length equals 16 residues. The V and J ends lost 5 bases and 4 bases respectively, with 20 bases between them. CDR1 SGHAT and CDR2 FQNNGV come from the germline V gene. DNA for the CDR3: TGTGCCAGCAGCACCGTCGGGTTACCGGGAAGCTATGGCTACACCTTC. Its protein product is CASSTVGLPGSYGYTF.

For this clonotype: The junction does not match germline at one end; this may be a read error. V and J are TRBV2 and TRBJ1-6; D is undetermined. Germline CDR1 is SNHLY and CDR2 is FYNNEI. The CDR3 runs to 14 residues. The CDR3 reads CASSPDMANSPLHF. The CDR3 region has the DNA TGTGCCAGCAGTCCTGACATGGCCAATTCACCTCTCCACTTT.

This clonotype has ten or more counts. This chain links TRBV6-1 with TRBJ1-2; possibly TRBD1 for D (6 bases). The V end was cut by 6 bases, the J end by 8 bases, with 19 bases between. This CDR3 contains 14 residues. Germline V lookup: CDR1 MNHNS, CDR2 SASEGT. CDR3: CASSLRYRVKGYTF. In DNA, the CDR3 is TGTGCCAGCAGCCTCCGATACAGGGTTAAGGGCTACACCTTC.

This clonotype was recorded many times. The chain has TRBV7-9 and TRBJ1-1; 7 bases are a match to TRBD1. Germline V gives CDR1 SEHNR, CDR2 FQNEAQ (reference sequence). The V segment lost 5 bases and the J segment 0 bases; nucleotides outside the gene matches: 6. This CDR3 has 15 residues. The CDR3 coding sequence is TGTGCCAGCAGCACCCGGGACAGTATGAACACTGAAGCTTTCTTT. Protein product: CASSTRDSMNTEAFF.

In this sample, this clonotype turned up many times. This chain links TRBV12-3 or TRBV12-4 with TRBJ1-5; 10 bases line up with TRBD1. This CDR3 contains 17 residues. Unmatched junction bases numbered 11, after V lost 5 bases and J lost 4 bases. The chain's CDR3 is CASSPIKTGGRNQPQHF. The CDR3 nucleotides read TGTGCCAGCAGTCCGATCAAGACAGGGGGCCGTAATCAGCCCCAGCATTTT.

This chain uses TRBV20-1 with TRBJ1-6; D remains ambiguous. Germline V gene sequence: CDR1 DFQATT, CDR2 SNEGSKA (reference sequence). The CDR3 has 14 residues. V dropped 2 bases and J dropped 10 bases, with 15 bases sitting between them. The CDR3 sequence: CSARTQLHESPLHF. CDR3 DNA: TGCAGTGCTAGAACCCAACTTCATGAATCACCCCTCCACTTT.

This clonotype was observed at least ten times. This rearrangement joins TRBV28 to TRBJ1-1; 10 bases are a match to TRBD1. The germline V gene has CDR1 MDHEN and CDR2 SYDVKM. V dropped 5 bases and J dropped 5; count of bases not matched to a gene: 5. The CDR3 is 14 residues long. The CDR3 protein is CASSLRDRGTEAFF. The CDR3 DNA sequence: TGTGCCAGCAGTCTCCGGGACAGGGGAACTGAAGCTTTCTTT.

This clonotype has at least ten counts. V gene TRBV7-2 combines with J gene TRBJ1-2, with TRBD1 matching over 11 bases. The CDR3 spans 14 residues. The germline V gene encodes CDR1 SGHTA and CDR2 FQGNSA. V trimming: 5 bases; J trimming: 6 bases; junction bases outside the gene matches: 5. CDR3 coding DNA: TGTGCCAGCAGCACGGACAGGGGGCAAAATGGCTACACCTTC. It codes for CASSTDRGQNGYTF.

In its sample, this clonotype was seen a few times. A read error may be the cause here, since a much bigger clone is one base away. The chain employs TRBV27 and TRBJ2-6, with no clear D. Germline V lookup: CDR1 MNHEY, CDR2 SMNVEV (reference sequence). V shed 3 bases and J shed 0 bases, with 6 bases lying between them. The CDR3 is made up of 15 amino acids. The CDR3 protein is CASSFDNSGANVLTF. CDR3 sequence (DNA): TGTGCCAGCAGTTTCGACAACTCTGGGGCCAACGTCCTGACTTTC.